The T cell receptor (beta chain) under discussion was sequenced for a study of blood T cell repertoires in COVID-19. About the research overall: Collection of acute and convalescent COVID-19 samples took place in the United States, Italy and Spain. PBMCs, B-cell-depleted T cells, or T cells provided the cDNA or gDNA that made up the material.

Assay used: immunoSEQ multiplex PCR; TCRdb lists only in-frame clones, some missing. In the table there are approximately 200,000 clones, 84% of which are singletons. The CDR3 contains 16 residues. The V end was cut by 6 bases, the J end by 3 bases, with 17 bases between. Germline lookup yields CDR1 KGHSH and CDR2 LQKENI. The chain carries TRBV18 and TRBJ1-4; D is possibly TRBD1 (6 bases). Sequencing was carried out using peripheral blood. This TCR was sampled from a woman aged 55-75 years who had recovered from COVID-19. The CDR3 is CASSASPQGSNEKLFF. The CDR3 coding sequence is TGTGCCAGCTCCGCCTCCCCACAGGGCTCTAATGAAAAACTGTTTTTT.